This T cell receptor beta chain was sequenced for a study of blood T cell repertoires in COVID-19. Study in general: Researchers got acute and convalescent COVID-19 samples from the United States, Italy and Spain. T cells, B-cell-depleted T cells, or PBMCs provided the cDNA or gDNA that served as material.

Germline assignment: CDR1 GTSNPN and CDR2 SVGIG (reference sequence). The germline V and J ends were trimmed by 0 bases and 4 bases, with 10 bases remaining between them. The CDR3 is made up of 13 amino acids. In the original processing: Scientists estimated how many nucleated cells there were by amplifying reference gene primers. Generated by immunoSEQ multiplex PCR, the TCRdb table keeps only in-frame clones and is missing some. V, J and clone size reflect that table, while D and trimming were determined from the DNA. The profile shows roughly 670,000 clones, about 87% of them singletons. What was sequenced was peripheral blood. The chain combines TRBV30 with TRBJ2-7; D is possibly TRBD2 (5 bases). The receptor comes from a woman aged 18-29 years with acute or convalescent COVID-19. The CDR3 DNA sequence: TGTGCCTGGAGTGTACGGTCGGGGTACGAGCAGTACTTC. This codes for CAWSVRSGYEQYF. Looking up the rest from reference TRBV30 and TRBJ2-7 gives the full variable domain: SQTIHQWPATLVQPVGSPLSLECTVEGTSNPNLYWYRQAAGRGLQLLFYSVGIGQISSEVPQNLSASRPQDRQFILSSKKLLLSDSGFYLCAWSVRSGYEQYFGPGTRLTVT.